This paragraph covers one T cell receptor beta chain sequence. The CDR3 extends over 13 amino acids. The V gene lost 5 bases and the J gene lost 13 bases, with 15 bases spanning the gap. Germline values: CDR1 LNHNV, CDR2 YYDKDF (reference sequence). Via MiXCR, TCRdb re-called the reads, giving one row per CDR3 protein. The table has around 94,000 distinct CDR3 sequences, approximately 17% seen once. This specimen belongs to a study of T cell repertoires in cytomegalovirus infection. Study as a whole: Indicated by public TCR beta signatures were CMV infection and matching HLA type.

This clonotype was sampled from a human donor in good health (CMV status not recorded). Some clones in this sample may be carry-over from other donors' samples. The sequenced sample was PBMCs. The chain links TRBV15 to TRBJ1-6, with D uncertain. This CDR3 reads CATSVELSSPLHF. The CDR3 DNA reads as TGTGCCACCAGCGTGGAGTTAAGTAGCCCCCTCCACTTT.